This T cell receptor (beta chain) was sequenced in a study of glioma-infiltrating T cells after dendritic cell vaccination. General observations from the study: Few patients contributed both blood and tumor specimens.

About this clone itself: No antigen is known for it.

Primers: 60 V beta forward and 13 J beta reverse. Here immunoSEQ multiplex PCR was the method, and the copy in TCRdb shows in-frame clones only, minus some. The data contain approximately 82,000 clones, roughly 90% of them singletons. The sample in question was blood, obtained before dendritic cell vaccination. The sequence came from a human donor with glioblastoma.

CDR3 protein: CASSLDAGLGYTF. CDR3 sequence (DNA): TGCGCCAGCAGCTTGGATGCGGGGCTTGGCTACACCTTC. The chain is built from TRBV5-1 and TRBJ1-2; TRBD1 is a possible D gene (5 bases). The CDR3 loop spans 13 amino acids. V lost 0 bases and J lost 7, with 10 bases in between. The germline V gene has CDR1 SGHRS and CDR2 YFSETQ.